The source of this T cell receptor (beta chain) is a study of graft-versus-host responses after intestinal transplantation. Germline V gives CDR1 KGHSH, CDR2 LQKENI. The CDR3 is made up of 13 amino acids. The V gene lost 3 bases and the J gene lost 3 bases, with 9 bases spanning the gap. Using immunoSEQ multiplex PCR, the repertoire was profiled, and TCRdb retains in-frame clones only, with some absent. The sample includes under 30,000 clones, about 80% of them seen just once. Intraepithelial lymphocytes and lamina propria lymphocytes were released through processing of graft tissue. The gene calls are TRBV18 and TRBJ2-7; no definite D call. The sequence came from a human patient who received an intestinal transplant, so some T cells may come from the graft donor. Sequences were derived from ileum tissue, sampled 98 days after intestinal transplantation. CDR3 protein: CASSPVRYYEQYF. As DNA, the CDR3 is TGTGCCAGCTCACCCGTCCGCTACTACGAGCAGTACTTC.